A selection of T cell receptor beta chains follows, all from one sample in a study of beta chain features in type 1 diabetes. The method was immunoSEQ multiplex PCR; TCRdb's version includes in-frame clones alone and lacks a portion of them. Among 300,000 to 350,000 clones listed, approximately 13% were seen once. What was sequenced was naive CD4+ T cells from blood. The source of these receptors is a woman younger than 35 with type 1 diabetes. Both conserved end residues are part of each CDR3. The D gene is left open where the match is weak. Clone size appears in some rows only: once, few, many, or a class for an expanded clone.

D gene	V gene	J gene	clone size	CDR3 protein	CDR3 DNA
NA	TRBV6-6	TRBJ2-5	NA	CASSYGDTQETQYF	TGTGCCAGCAGTTACGGGGACACCCAAGAGACCCAGTACTTC
NA	TRBV30	TRBJ1-2	NA	CACAQENYGYTF	TGTGCCTGTGCACAGGAAAACTATGGCTACACCTTC
TRBD2	TRBV29-1	TRBJ2-1	NA	CSVAYRLAGENEQFF	TGCAGCGTGGCATACAGACTAGCGGGAGAGAATGAGCAGTTCTTC
NA	TRBV7-9	TRBJ2-1	few	CASSLTDHNEQFF	TGTGCCAGCAGCCTGACAGACCACAATGAGCAGTTCTTC
TRBD2	TRBV7-3	TRBJ2-5	few	CASSLTGTSGETQYF	TGTGCCAGCAGCTTAACCGGGACTAGCGGGGAGACCCAGTACTTC
NA	TRBV27	TRBJ1-5	few	CASSRQVGQPQHF	TGTGCCAGCAGTCGACAGGTTGGTCAGCCCCAGCATTTT
TRBD1	TRBV18	TRBJ1-1	NA	CASSPGTVEAFF	TGTGCCAGCTCACCCGGGACAGTTGAAGCTTTCTTT
TRBD2	TRBV30	TRBJ2-2	few	CAWRKRSSGRARTGELFF	TGTGCCTGGAGGAAAAGGAGTAGCGGGAGGGCCCGAACCGGGGAGCTGTTTTTT
NA	TRBV28	TRBJ2-7	NA	CASRSPGLGIYEQYF	TGTGCCAGCAGGTCCCCAGGGTTGGGGATCTACGAGCAGTACTTC
TRBD2	TRBV5-4	TRBJ2-1	few	CASSLGGTSGRNEQFF	TGTGCCAGCAGCTTGGGGGGGACTAGCGGGAGGAATGAGCAGTTCTTC
TRBD1	TRBV7-7	TRBJ2-3	NA	CASSSDRGTDTQYF	TGTGCCAGCAGTTCGGACAGGGGCACAGATACGCAGTATTTT
TRBD1	TRBV4-3	TRBJ1-1	few	CASSQDRDRTMNTEAFF	TGCGCCAGCAGCCAAGATAGGGACAGGACCATGAACACTGAAGCTTTCTTT
TRBD2	TRBV18	TRBJ2-3	NA	CASSPPVAGVTDTQYF	TGTGCCAGCTCACCACCGGTGGCGGGAGTCACAGATACGCAGTATTTT
NA	TRBV20-1	TRBJ2-5	few	CSARGETQYF	TGCAGCGCCCGGGGAGAGACCCAGTACTTC
NA	TRBV2	TRBJ2-2	NA	CASSVPEMNTGELFF	TGTGCCAGCAGTGTGCCGGAGATGAACACCGGGGAGCTGTTTTTT
TRBD2	TRBV28	TRBJ2-1	NA	CATLRTRRSNEQFF	TGTGCCACCCTCAGGACTAGAAGAAGCAATGAGCAGTTCTTC
NA	TRBV5-1	TRBJ2-7	few	CASSLGSYSYEQYF	TGCGCCAGCAGCTTGGGGAGTTACTCCTACGAGCAGTACTTC
TRBD1	TRBV28	TRBJ2-2	few	CASSRDRANTGELFF	TGTGCCAGCAGTCGGGACAGAGCGAACACCGGGGAGCTGTTTTTT
NA	TRBV5-1	TRBJ1-1	NA	CASSPAGSINRVLNTEAFF	TGCGCCAGCAGCCCGGCGGGGAGCATTAATCGGGTCCTGAACACTGAAGCTTTCTTT
TRBD2	TRBV7-6	TRBJ2-1	few	CASSSKTSGSYNEQFF	TGTGCCAGCAGCTCAAAGACTAGCGGGAGCTACAATGAGCAGTTCTTC
TRBD2	TRBV7-2	TRBJ2-3	few	CASSLSLSQNSGEEYF	TGTGCCAGCAGCTTATCACTTTCCCAAAACAGCGGGGAGGAGTATTTT
NA	TRBV2	TRBJ2-3	few	CASSDSSGSTDTQYF	TGTGCCAGCAGTGATTCGAGCGGAAGCACAGATACGCAGTATTTT
NA	TRBV9	TRBJ2-6	NA	CASSVGPSSGANVLTF	TGTGCCAGCAGCGTAGGTCCTAGTTCTGGGGCCAACGTCCTGACTTTC
TRBD2	TRBV5-1	TRBJ2-1	NA	CASSLGEPTSGEQFF	TGCGCCAGCAGCTTGGGTGAACCGACTAGCGGAGAGCAGTTCTTC
TRBD1	TRBV7-9	TRBJ2-5	NA	CASSSGQGRETQYF	TGTGCCAGCAGCAGTGGACAGGGGAGGGAGACCCAGTACTTC
TRBD2	TRBV4-3	TRBJ2-1	few	CASSLYSGTSGGYNEQFF	TGCGCCAGCAGCCTTTACTCCGGGACTAGCGGGGGGTACAATGAGCAGTTCTTC
NA	TRBV19	TRBJ1-4	NA	CASTIATNEKLFF	TGTGCCAGTACCATTGCAACTAATGAAAAACTGTTTTTT
NA	TRBV6-6	TRBJ1-1	NA	CASSYSRSAGEAFF	TGTGCCAGCAGTTACTCTCGGTCAGCGGGTGAAGCTTTCTTT
NA	TRBV4-2	TRBJ2-5	few	CASSLRSNQETQYF	TGTGCCAGCAGCCTCCGGTCGAACCAAGAGACCCAGTACTTC
NA	TRBV9	TRBJ1-2	NA	CASSAPGRVYGYTF	TGTGCCAGCAGCGCCCCGGGGAGGGTCTATGGCTACACCTTC
NA	TRBV5-4	TRBJ2-1	few	CASSLTADSYNEQFF	TGTGCCAGCAGCTTAACAGCGGACTCCTACAATGAGCAGTTCTTC
TRBD1	TRBV28	TRBJ1-5	NA	CASSPGDRDNQPQHF	TGTGCCAGCAGTCCGGGGGACAGGGACAATCAGCCCCAGCATTTT
NA	TRBV5-4	TRBJ2-5	few	CASSNRETQYF	TGTGCCAGCAGCAACAGAGAGACCCAGTACTTC
NA	TRBV5-1	TRBJ2-5	NA	CASSQDSLQETQYF	TGCGCCAGCAGCCAAGACTCACTACAAGAGACCCAGTACTTC
NA	TRBV5-1	TRBJ2-3	few	CASSLADPSTDTQYF	TGCGCCAGCAGCTTAGCGGACCCTAGCACAGATACGCAGTATTTT
NA	TRBV14	TRBJ1-1	once	CASSQVGAWGTEAFF	TGTGCCAGCAGCCAAGTAGGGGCCTGGGGCACTGAAGCTTTCTTT
TRBD1	TRBV30	TRBJ1-1	NA	CASLTTGVDTEAFF	TGTGCCTCCCTCACAACAGGGGTGGACACTGAAGCTTTCTTT
NA	TRBV10-3	TRBJ1-3	NA	CATLSSGNTIYF	TGTGCCACATTGAGCTCTGGAAACACCATATATTTT
NA	TRBV18	TRBJ2-1	few	CASSPLSRHSYNEQFF	TGTGCCAGCTCACCTCTATCTAGGCATTCCTACAATGAGCAGTTCTTC
TRBD2	TRBV27	TRBJ2-7	NA	CASSSTPMASGIYEQYF	TGTGCCAGCAGTTCCACCCCAATGGCTAGCGGGATATACGAGCAGTACTTC
NA	TRBV9	TRBJ1-2	NA	CASSVTGSYGYTF	TGTGCCAGCAGCGTCACAGGGAGCTATGGCTACACCTTC